A single sample gave rise to the 12 T cell receptor beta chains below, sequenced in a study of blood T cell repertoires in COVID-19. Method: immunoSEQ multiplex PCR; TCRdb's copy keeps in-frame clones and lacks some. The sample includes more than 95,000 clones, roughly four fifths of them seen just once. Material for sequencing was peripheral blood. The receptor set was obtained from a woman in her forties or fifties with acute or convalescent COVID-19.

V gene TRBV5-1 combines with J gene TRBJ2-1; no clear D gene. Looked up from germline, CDR1 is SGHRS and CDR2 is YFSETQ. The CDR3 loop spans 14 amino acids. V was pared by 0 bases and J by 5 bases, with 9 bases between. CDR3 sequence reads: CASSLESSNNEQFF. CDR3 nucleotides: TGCGCCAGCAGCTTGGAGTCCAGTAACAATGAGCAGTTCTTC.

The J gene is TRBJ1-2, the V gene TRBV3-1 (or the pseudogene TRBV3-2); D perhaps matches TRBD1 (5 bases). Germline loops: CDR1 LGHDT, CDR2 YNNKEL (reference sequence). The germline V and J ends were trimmed by 1 base and 3 bases, with 12 bases remaining between them. The CDR3 consists of 15 residues. The CDR3 DNA reads as TGTGCCAGCAGCCAAGTTCCAGGGCAAGACTATGGCTACACCTTC. It yields the protein CASSQVPGQDYGYTF.

V usage is TRBV28 and J usage is TRBJ1-5, with 8 bases identical to TRBD1. Germline trimming cut 5 bases from V and 6 bases from J; bases unmatched to any gene: 12. The CDR3 has 16 residues. Germline values: CDR1 MDHEN, CDR2 SYDVKM. The CDR3 DNA sequence: TGTGCCAGCAGTCGATCAGGACAGGGTCGAAGTCAGCCCCAGCATTTT. It yields the protein CASSRSGQGRSQPQHF.

V and J are TRBV13 and TRBJ2-7, with 12 positions matching TRBD2. CDR3 length: 15 amino acids. CDR1 is PRHDT and CDR2 is FYEKMQ in the germline V gene (reference sequence). V gave up 2 bases and J gave up 2 bases; unmatched junction bases: 1. The CDR3 DNA follows: TGTGCCAGCAGCTTAAGACTAGCGGGAGCCTACGAGCAGTACTTC. Its protein product is CASSLRLAGAYEQYF. The full variable domain, rest sourced from reference TRBV13 and TRBJ2-7, is AAGVIQSPRHLIKEKRETATLKCYPIPRHDTVYWYQQGPGQDPQFLISFYEKMQSDKGSIPDRFSAQQFSDYHSELNMSSLELGDSALYFCASSLRLAGAYEQYFGPGTRLTVT.

V and J are TRBV6-2 or TRBV6-3 and TRBJ1-5, with a tentative D call TRBD1 (5 bases). V was clipped by 6 bases and J by 2 bases, with 11 bases between them. Germline V gene data show CDR1 as MNHEY and CDR2 as SVGEGT. CDR3 size: 14 residues. In nucleotides, the CDR3 is TGTGCCAGCAGCGACCAGGGTGGCAATCAGCCCCAGCATTTT. Protein: CASSDQGGNQPQHF.

The V and J genes are TRBV27 and TRBJ2-2, with TRBD1 matching over 7 bases. J lost 5 bases, V lost 5 bases, and 5 bases had no gene match. CDR3 length equals 14 residues. CDR1 and CDR2 from the germline V gene are MNHEY and SMNVEV (reference sequence). CDR3 bases: TGTGCCAGCAGTGGGGCAGGGGGAACCGGGGAGCTGTTTTTT. Amino acid sequence: CASSGAGGTGELFF.

The chain links TRBV6-1 to TRBJ2-2; no firm D call. The CDR3 spans 15 residues. Germline-derived CDR1 and CDR2 are MNHNS and SASEGT. With 2 bases removed from V and 1 base from J, the gap between germline ends came to 8 bases. The CDR3 coding sequence is TGTGCCAGCAGTGAATTGGGCAAGAACACCGGGGAGCTGTTTTTT. Protein sequence: CASSELGKNTGELFF.

CDR3 amino acids: CAWELAGTQETQYF. CDR3 sequence (DNA): TGTGCCTGGGAGCTAGCGGGGACTCAAGAGACCCAGTACTTC. The V gene is TRBV30, the J gene TRBJ2-5; 9 nucleotides agree with TRBD2. This CDR3 has 14 amino acids. J lost 2 bases, V lost 5 bases, and 6 bases had no gene match. Per the germline V gene, CDR1 is GTSNPN and CDR2 is SVGIG (reference sequence).

The rearrangement uses TRBV10-1 and TRBJ1-1, with TRBD1 as a possible D gene (5 bases). Germline CDR1 reads WNHNN; CDR2 reads SYGVQD (reference sequence). Trimming cost V 8 bases and J 1 base, with 26 bases left between them. This CDR3 comprises 18 residues. In DNA, the CDR3 is TGCGCCAGCCTCCGTGTGGCGAAGGACAACACTCCGAACACTGAAGCTTTCTTT. Its translation: CASLRVAKDNTPNTEAFF.

The CDR3 DNA reads TGTGCCAGCAGCCAAGACCAGAATTTGGACGAGCAGTACTTC. It specifies CASSQDQNLDEQYF. This chain joins TRBV4-2 and TRBJ2-7; no reliable D call. Germline V gene sequence: CDR1 LGHNA, CDR2 YNFKEQ. The germline V and J ends were trimmed by 0 bases and 5 bases, with 11 bases remaining between them. CDR3 length: 14 residues.

The chain has TRBV13 and TRBJ1-3; D not certain. V lost 3 bases, J lost 0 bases, and 3 bases lay in between. This CDR3 comprises 13 residues. In germline, CDR1 is PRHDT, CDR2 FYEKMQ (reference sequence). The CDR3 sequence: CASSFSSGNTIYF. For the CDR3, the DNA is TGTGCCAGCAGCTTCAGCTCTGGAAACACCATATATTTT.

V and J are TRBV19 and TRBJ1-5; D not certain. Germline V gene lookup returns CDR1 LNHDA and CDR2 SQIVND (reference sequence). The length of the CDR3 is 16 residues. Trimming pared 1 base from V and 0 bases from J, leaving 10 bases between. The CDR3 spells CASSIGPNHSNQPQHF. The CDR3 nucleotides are TGTGCCAGTAGTATAGGGCCGAACCATAGCAATCAGCCCCAGCATTTT.